This entry describes one T cell receptor (beta chain). Its antigen remains undetermined. This sample is part of a study of monozygotic twins with inflammatory bowel disease (dated by TCRdb to between 2017 and 2020). For the wider study: In total, 28 monozygotic twin pairs made up the full study: 19 Danish pairs, all IBD-discordant, plus nine German pairs, of which four were IBD-concordant and five were IBD-discordant. Disease-associated traits were sought mainly through comparisons between IBD patients and their genetically identical healthy co-twins within discordant pairs. Each individual had, on average, about 151 000 unique TCRalpha sequences and 181 000 unique TCRbeta sequences available for analysis.

The paper's findings and limits, for the study overall: No difference in repertoire similarity was observed between concordant and discordant twins, possibly owing to limited statistical power. Fewer clonotypes were shared with other individuals by IBD patients than by healthy twins, most markedly in patients showing signs of disease activity. The results gave no support for a single strong signal or clonotype linked to IBD. Because patients were on differing immunosuppressive treatments, the repertoires may have picked up extra background noise and inter-individual variability. A decrease in TCRbeta repertoire diversity, as measured by inverse Simpson index, was observed in IBD patients compared with their healthy co-twins. The analysis was unable to tell apart different T cell subtypes.

From each donor, a roughly 2.4 ml peripheral blood sample was collected into PAXgene tubes and kept at -80 degrees C. Without T cell sorting, total RNA was isolated from whole blood using the PAXgene blood miRNA kit on an automated QIAcube. Deep TCRalpha and TCRbeta repertoire profiling with unique molecular barcoding was performed on peripheral blood of monozygotic twin pairs concordant or discordant for inflammatory bowel disease. Smoking habits were recorded for all twin pairs, with individuals classified as current, former or never smokers. Inclusive of the bounding cysteine and phenylalanine, the CDR3 is 15 residues long. The entry carries no DNA sequence. Receptor libraries were prepared by 5' RACE. Preparation of each TCR library used about 3,200 ng of total RNA. For each sample, cDNA synthesis was carried out in eight separate reactions using SMARTScribe reverse transcriptase. Unique molecular identifiers containing a 6-nucleotide sample barcode were introduced through template switching during cDNA synthesis. TCRalpha and TCRbeta cDNA was amplified in two nested PCRs of about 17 and 10 cycles, and bead purification was carried out after each PCR. Before amplification, the cDNA was treated with uracil DNA-glycosylase and purified using the QIAquick PCR purification kit. In the second PCR, Illumina TruSeq-compatible adapters and sample-specific barcodes were added. Library quality and concentration were checked on TapeStation and Qubit, and libraries were pooled at around 5 ng each. Sequencing of pooled libraries was carried out on an Illumina HiSeq2500 single-index Rapid Run using 2 x 100 bp reads and custom sequencing primers. The authors' analysis ran thus. MiGEC version 1.2.6 was used for UMI-based consensus assembly, which corrected PCR and sequencing errors. V(D)J alignment, clonotype assembly and CDR3 extraction were performed with MiXCR version 2.1.1. To normalise gene usage, clonotype sharing and MAIT/NKT TCR abundance, the analysis used the top 1000, 10 000 and 20 000 clonotypes per sample. Diversity was computed as the inverse Simpson index with the vegan R package after downsampling to 27 000 UMIs. Paired Mann-Whitney U tests on discordant twin pairs were used, with Benjamini-Hochberg multiple-testing correction. The reads, reprocessed by TCRdb, yield one row per CDR3 protein sequence and no DNA. Here the V and J calls rest on TCRdb's processing, not on the authors' analysis. The table for this sample shows approximately 150,000 distinct CDR3 sequences. Of the sample, less than 3% is held by the ten largest clones.

In this chain, TRBV12-3 or TRBV12-4 is recombined with TRBJ2-1. The TCR originated in a human donor with ulcerative colitis or Crohn's disease, or a healthy co-twin of an affected twin (not recorded which). The specimen sequenced was blood. For the CDR3, the sequence is CASSLSGVIYNEQFF.